The present entry profiles one T cell receptor (beta chain) with its context. No antigen is known for it. The entry originates in a study of beta chain features in type 1 diabetes. Every isolated RNA sample was fully reverse transcribed, so sequencing captured expressed TCRB transcripts. Sequencing used immunoSEQ multiplex PCR; TCRdb keeps in-frame clones, though not all of them. The profile shows hundreds of thousands of clones, under 15% of them singletons. This CDR3 region has 14 residues. Germline V gives CDR1 LGHNT, CDR2 FRNRAP. The ends were cut back, 1 base at V and 2 bases at J, with 7 bases in the middle. Broader study findings: In every one of the four CD4+ subsets, TCRB CDR3s were moderately but significantly shorter in Type 1 diabetes patients. The analysis here could not establish whether HLA type shapes TCRB rearrangement.

The J gene is TRBJ2-3, the V gene TRBV12-5; perhaps TRBD1 as D (5 bases). The sample taken for sequencing was naive CD4+ T cells from blood. The receptor was derived from a young man with type 1 diabetes. CDR3 DNA sequence: TGTGCTAGTGGTTTGGGCAGGGCCACAGATACGCAGTATTTT. Translation gives CASGLGRATDTQYF.